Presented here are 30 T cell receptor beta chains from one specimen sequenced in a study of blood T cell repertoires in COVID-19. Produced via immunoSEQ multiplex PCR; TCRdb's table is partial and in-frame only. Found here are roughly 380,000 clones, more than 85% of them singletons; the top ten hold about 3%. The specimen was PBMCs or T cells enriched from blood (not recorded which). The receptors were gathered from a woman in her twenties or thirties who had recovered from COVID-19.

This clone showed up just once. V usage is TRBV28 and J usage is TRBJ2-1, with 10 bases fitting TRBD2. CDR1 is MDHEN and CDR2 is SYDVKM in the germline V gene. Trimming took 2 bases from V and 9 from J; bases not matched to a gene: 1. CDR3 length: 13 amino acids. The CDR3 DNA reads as TGTGCCAGCAGTTTACCTAGCGGGGGTGAGCAGTTCTTC. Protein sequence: CASSLPSGGEQFF.

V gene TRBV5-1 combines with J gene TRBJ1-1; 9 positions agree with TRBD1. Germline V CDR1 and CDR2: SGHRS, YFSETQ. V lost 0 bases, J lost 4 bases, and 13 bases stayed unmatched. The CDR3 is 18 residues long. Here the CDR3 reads CASSLATGQGLSGTEAFF. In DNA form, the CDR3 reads TGCGCCAGCAGCTTGGCCACGGGACAGGGCTTGAGTGGCACTGAAGCTTTCTTT.

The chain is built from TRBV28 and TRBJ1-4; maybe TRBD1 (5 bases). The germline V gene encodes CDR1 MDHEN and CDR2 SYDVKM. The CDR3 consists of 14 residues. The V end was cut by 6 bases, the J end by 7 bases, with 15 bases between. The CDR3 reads CASSRGGFGEKLFF. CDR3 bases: TGTGCCAGCAGCCGCGGGGGATTTGGTGAAAAACTGTTTTTT.

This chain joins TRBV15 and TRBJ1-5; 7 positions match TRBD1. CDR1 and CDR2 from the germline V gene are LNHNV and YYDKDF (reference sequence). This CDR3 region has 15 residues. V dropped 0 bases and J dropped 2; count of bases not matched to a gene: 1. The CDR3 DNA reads TGTGCCACCAGCAGAGATACAGGGGGCAATCAGCCCCAGCATTTT. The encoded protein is CATSRDTGGNQPQHF.

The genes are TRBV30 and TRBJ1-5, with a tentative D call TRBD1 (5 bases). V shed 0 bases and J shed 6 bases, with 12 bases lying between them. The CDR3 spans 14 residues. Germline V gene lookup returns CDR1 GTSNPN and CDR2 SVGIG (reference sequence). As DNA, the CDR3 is TGTGCCTGGAGTGTAGGGGCAGGATTTCAGCCCCAGCATTTT. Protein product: CAWSVGAGFQPQHF.

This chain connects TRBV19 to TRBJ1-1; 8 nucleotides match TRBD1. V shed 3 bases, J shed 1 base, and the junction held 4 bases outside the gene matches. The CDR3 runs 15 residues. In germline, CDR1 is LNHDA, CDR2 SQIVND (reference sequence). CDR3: CASSIQTGANTEAFF. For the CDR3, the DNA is TGTGCCAGTAGTATCCAGACAGGGGCGAACACTGAAGCTTTCTTT.

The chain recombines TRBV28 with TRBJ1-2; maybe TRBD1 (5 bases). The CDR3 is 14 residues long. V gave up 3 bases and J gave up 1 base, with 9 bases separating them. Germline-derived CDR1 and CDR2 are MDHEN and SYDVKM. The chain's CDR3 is CASSFGADNYGYTF. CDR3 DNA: TGTGCCAGCAGTTTTGGGGCAGATAACTATGGCTACACCTTC.

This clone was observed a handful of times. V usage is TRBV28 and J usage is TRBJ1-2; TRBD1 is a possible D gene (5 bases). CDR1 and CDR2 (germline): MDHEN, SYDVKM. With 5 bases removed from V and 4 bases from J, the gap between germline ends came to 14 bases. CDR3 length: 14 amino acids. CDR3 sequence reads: CASSITTGFYGYTF. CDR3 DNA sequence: TGTGCCAGCAGTATAACAACAGGATTCTATGGCTACACCTTC.

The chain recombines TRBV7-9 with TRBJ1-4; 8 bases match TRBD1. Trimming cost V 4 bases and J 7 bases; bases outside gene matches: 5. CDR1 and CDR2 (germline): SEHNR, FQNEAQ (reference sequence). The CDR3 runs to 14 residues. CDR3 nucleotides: TGTGCCAGCAGCTCGACAGGGGTGGGTGAAAAACTGTTTTTT. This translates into CASSSTGVGEKLFF.

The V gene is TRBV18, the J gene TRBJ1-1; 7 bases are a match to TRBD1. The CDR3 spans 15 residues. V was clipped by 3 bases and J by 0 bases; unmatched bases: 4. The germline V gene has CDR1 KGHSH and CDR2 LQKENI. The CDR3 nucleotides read TGTGCCAGCTCACCGCCCGGGACAGTGAACACTGAAGCTTTCTTT. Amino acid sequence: CASSPPGTVNTEAFF.

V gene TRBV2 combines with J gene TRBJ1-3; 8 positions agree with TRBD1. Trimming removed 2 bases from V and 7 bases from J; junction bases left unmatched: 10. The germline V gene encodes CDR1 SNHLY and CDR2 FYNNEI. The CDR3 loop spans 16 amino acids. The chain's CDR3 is CASSETSRTGRNTIYF. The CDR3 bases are TGTGCCAGCAGTGAAACCTCAAGGACAGGGCGTAACACCATATATTTT.

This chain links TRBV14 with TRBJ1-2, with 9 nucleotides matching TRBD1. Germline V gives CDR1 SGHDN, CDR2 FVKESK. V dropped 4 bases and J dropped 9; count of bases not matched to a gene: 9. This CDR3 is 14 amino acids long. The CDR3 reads CASSPRTGAVSYTF. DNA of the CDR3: TGTGCCAGCAGCCCCCGGACAGGGGCGGTAAGCTACACCTTC.

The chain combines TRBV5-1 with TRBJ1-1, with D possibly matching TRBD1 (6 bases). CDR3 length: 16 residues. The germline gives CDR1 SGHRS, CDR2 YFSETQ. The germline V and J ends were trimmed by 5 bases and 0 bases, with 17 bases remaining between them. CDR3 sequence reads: CASRGLRGIMNTEAFF. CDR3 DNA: TGCGCCAGCAGGGGCCTCAGGGGCATTATGAACACTGAAGCTTTCTTT.

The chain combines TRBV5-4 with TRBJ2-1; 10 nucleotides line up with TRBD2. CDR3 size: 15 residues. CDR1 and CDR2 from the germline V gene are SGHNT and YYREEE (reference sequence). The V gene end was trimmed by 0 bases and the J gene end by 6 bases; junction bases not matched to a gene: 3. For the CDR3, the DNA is TGTGCCAGCAGCTTGGGTCTAGCGGGAGCCAATGAGCAGTTCTTC. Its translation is CASSLGLAGANEQFF.

The CDR3 loop is CASSEGGRHQPQHF. The CDR3, as DNA: TGTGCCAGCAGTGAAGGGGGCAGACATCAGCCCCAGCATTTT. This chain joins TRBV2 and TRBJ1-5; D is possibly TRBD1 (5 bases). Trimming pared 1 base from V and 5 bases from J, leaving 9 bases between. Germline V gene data show CDR1 as SNHLY and CDR2 as FYNNEI. CDR3 size: 14 residues.

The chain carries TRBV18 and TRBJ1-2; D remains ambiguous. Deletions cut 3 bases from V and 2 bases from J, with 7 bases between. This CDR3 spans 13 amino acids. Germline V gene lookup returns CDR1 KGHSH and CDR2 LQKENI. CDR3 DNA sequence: TGTGCCAGCTCACCGGAGCAGAACTATGGCTACACCTTC. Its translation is CASSPEQNYGYTF.

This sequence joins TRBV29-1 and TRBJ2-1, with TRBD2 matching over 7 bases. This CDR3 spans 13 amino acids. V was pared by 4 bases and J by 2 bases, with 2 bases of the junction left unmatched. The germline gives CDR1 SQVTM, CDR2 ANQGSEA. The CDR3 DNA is TGCAGCGTTGCTAGCGGTGCCTACAATGAGCAGTTCTTC. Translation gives CSVASGAYNEQFF.

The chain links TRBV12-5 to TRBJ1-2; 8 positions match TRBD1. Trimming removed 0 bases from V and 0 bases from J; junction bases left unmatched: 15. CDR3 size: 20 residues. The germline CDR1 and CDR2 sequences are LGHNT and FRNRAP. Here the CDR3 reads CASGLVIGTGPTPANYGYTF. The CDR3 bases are TGTGCTAGTGGTTTGGTAATCGGGACAGGACCCACCCCAGCTAACTATGGCTACACCTTC.

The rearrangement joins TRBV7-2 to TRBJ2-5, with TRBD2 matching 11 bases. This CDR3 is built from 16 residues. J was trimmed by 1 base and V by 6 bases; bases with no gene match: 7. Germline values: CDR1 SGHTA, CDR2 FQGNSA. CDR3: CASRQPGLAAQETQYF. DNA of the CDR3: TGTGCCAGCAGACAACCGGGACTAGCGGCCCAAGAGACCCAGTACTTC.

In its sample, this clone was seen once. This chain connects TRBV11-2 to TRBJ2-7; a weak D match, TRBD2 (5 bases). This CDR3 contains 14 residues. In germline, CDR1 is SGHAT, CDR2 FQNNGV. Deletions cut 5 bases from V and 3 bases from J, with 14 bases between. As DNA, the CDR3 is TGTGCCAGCAGCCAGAGCGGTGCTTACTACGAGCAGTACTTC. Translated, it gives CASSQSGAYYEQYF. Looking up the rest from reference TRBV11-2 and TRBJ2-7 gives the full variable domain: EAGVAQSPRYKIIEKRQSVAFWCNPISGHATLYWYQQILGQGPKLLIQFQNNGVVDDSQLPKDRFSAERLKGVDSTLKIQPAKLEDSAVYLCASSQSGAYYEQYFGPGTRLTVT.

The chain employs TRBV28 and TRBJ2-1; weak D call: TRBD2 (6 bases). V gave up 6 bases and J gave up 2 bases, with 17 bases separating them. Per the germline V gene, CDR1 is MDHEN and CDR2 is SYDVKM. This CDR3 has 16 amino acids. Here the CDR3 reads CASRNSGGGAYNEQFF. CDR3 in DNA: TGTGCCAGCAGAAATAGCGGAGGAGGTGCCTACAATGAGCAGTTCTTC.

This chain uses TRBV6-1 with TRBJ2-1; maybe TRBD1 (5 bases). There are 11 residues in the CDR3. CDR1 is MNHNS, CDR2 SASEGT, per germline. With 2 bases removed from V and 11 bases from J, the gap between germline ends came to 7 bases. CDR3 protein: CASSEQGQQFF. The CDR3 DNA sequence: TGTGCCAGCAGTGAACAGGGTCAGCAGTTCTTC.

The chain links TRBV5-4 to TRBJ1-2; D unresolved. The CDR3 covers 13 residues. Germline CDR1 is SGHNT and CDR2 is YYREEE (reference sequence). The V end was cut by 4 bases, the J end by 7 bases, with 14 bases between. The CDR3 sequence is CASSQLTEGGYTF. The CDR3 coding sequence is TGTGCCAGCAGCCAGTTAACGGAGGGTGGCTACACCTTC.

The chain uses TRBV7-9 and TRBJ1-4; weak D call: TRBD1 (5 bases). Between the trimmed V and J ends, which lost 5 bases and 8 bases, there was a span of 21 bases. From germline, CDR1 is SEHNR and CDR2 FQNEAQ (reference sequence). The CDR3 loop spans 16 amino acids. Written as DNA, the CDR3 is TGTGCCAGCAGCCCCGACTCGACAGCGGCGGGGGAAAAACTGTTTTTT. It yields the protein CASSPDSTAAGEKLFF.

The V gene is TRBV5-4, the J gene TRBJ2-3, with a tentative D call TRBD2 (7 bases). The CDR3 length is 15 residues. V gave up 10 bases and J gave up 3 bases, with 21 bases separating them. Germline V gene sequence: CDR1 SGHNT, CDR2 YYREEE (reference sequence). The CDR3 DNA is TGTGCCGTAGAACAGGGAGGGAGTTGGACAGATACGCAGTATTTT. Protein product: CAVEQGGSWTDTQYF.

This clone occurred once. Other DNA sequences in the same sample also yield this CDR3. The CDR3 region has the DNA TGTGCCAGCAGCCTGGACGGGGGCTCCTACGAGCAGTACTTC. Its protein is CASSLDGGSYEQYF. The V and J genes are TRBV5-4 and TRBJ2-7; weak D call: TRBD2 (6 bases). Trimming took off 4 bases at V and 0 bases at J, with 11 bases between the two ends. This CDR3 comprises 14 residues. CDR1 is SGHNT, CDR2 YYREEE, per germline (reference sequence).

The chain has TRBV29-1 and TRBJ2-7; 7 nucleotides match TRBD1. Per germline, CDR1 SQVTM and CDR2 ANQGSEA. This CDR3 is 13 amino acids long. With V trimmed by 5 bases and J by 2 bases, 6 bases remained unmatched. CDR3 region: CSVRQGGPYEQYF. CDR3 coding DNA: TGCAGCGTTCGACAGGGTGGACCCTACGAGCAGTACTTC.

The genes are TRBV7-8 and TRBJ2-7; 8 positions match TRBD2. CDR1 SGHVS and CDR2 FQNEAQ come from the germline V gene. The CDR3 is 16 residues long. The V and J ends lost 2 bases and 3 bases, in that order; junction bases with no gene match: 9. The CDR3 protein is CASSLTGGDFNYEQYF. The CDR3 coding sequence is TGTGCCAGCAGCTTAACCGGGGGGGACTTCAACTACGAGCAGTACTTC.

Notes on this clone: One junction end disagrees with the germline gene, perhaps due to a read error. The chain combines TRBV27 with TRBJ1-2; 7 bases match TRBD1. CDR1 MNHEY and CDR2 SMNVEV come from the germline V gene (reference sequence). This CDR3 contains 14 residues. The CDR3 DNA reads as TGTGCCAGCAGTATAAGTCCCCGGCAGGGGGTCCTTCTCTTC. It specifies CASSISPRQGVLLF.

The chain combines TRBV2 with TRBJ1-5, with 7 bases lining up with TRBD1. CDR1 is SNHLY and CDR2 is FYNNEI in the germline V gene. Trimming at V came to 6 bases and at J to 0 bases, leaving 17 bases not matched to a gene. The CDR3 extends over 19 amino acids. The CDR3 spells CASSSPPGGGSSSNQPQHF. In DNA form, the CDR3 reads TGTGCCAGCAGCTCTCCTCCCGGAGGGGGCTCTTCTAGCAATCAGCCCCAGCATTTT.